The clone carrying this T cell receptor (beta chain) was counted ten times or more. Its target is not known. This record comes from a study of human T cells and chemical hapten exposure. Study context: Upper-back patch tests with 0.01% DPC were read at 6 days.

A single record per CDR3 protein comes from TCRdb applying MiXCR to the RACE reads. The sample comprises 80,000 to 95,000 distinct CDR3 sequences, around a tenth of which are singletons, and about 4.2% rests with the top ten. The time point: patch test 1, 2 weeks after DPC sensitization. Regarding treatment: therapeutic diphenylcyclopropenone sensitization with weekly scalp DPC. Study-wide findings and caveats: Healthy people's immune response may differ from that of the donors, who had alopecia. TCRs at high frequency, those above 1 in 1000, did not change with DPC sensitization.

The TCR originated in a woman in her forties or fifties with alopecia areata. Some clones in this sample may be carry-over from other donors' samples. Sample: whole blood, taken in connection with sensitization to the hapten diphenylcyclopropenone (DPC).

The CDR3 loop is CASSPPFGRQGLSSSGNTIYF. The CDR3 nucleotides are TGTGCCAGCAGTCCACCTTTCGGGAGACAGGGTTTGTCGAGCTCTGGAAACACCATATATTTT. The chain uses TRBV6-2 or TRBV6-3 and TRBJ1-3, with TRBD1 matching 7 bases. The V and J ends lost 5 bases and 0 bases, in that order; junction bases with no gene match: 22. Germline V CDR1 and CDR2: MNHEY, SVGEGT. The CDR3 runs to 21 residues.